The source of this TCR beta chain is a study of Graves' ophthalmopathy and Graves' hyperthyroidism. V was shortened by 7 bases and J by 5 bases, with 8 bases between the two germline ends. CDR1 and CDR2 from the germline V gene are MNHEY and SMNVEV (reference sequence). The CDR3 length is 11 residues. A note on this clonotype: Its target is not known.

Amplified material comprised TCR beta CDR3 regions derived from RNA transcripts. RT-PCR was first run with HTBI primers, then multiplex PCR in a second round. MiXCR, run by TCRdb on the multiplex PCR reads, gives a single entry per CDR3 protein. Of roughly 480,000 distinct CDR3 sequences listed, about an eighth are singletons. Overall study results and limits: Discriminating ophthalmopathy from stable hyperthyroidism, a 13-signature model attained a sensitivity of 85% to 90% and a specificity of 81.08%. The model flagged ophthalmopathy progression at 65% to 71% sensitivity and nearly 75% specificity.

The TCR comes from a woman aged 25-40 years with Graves' ophthalmopathy. What was sequenced was blood. This chain connects TRBV27 to TRBJ2-5; D is undetermined. The DNA for the CDR3 is TGTGCCAGCATATCTGGCGAGACCCAGTACTTC. This translates into CASISGETQYF.